The 20 T cell receptor beta chains below come from one sample, sequenced in a study of T cells expressing NK-cell markers. TCRdb re-called the 5' RACE reads and catalogs CDR3 proteins one per entry, DNA excluded. The sample data list 400,000 to 500,000 distinct CDR3 sequences. Material: blood T cells: a sorted CD56 or NKG2C T cell subset, CD4+ or CD8+ T cells, or bulk PBMC T cells (not recorded which). These receptors all come from a woman between 18 and 70 years old in good health.

V gene TRBV5-6 combines with J gene TRBJ1-3; TCRdb picks TRBD1, but there is no DNA to check that call. The length of the CDR3 is 13 residues. From germline, CDR1 is SGHDT and CDR2 YYEEEE. CDR3 protein: CASRGGSGNTIYF.

This chain uses TRBV20-1 with TRBJ2-3; no DNA is available, so the TRBD2 call from TCRdb remains unchecked. The germline V gene has CDR1 DFQATT and CDR2 SNEGSKA (reference sequence). The CDR3 extends over 15 amino acids. CDR3 sequence reads: CSAREGTFREDTQYF.

The rearrangement joins TRBV5-1 to TRBJ1-1. CDR3 length: 16 residues. Germline CDR1 reads SGHRS; CDR2 reads YFSETQ. The CDR3 loop is CASRSALRPSNTEAFF.

J is TRBJ2-1 and V is TRBV3-1; lacking DNA, the TRBD2 call made by TCRdb goes unchecked. The germline CDR1 and CDR2 sequences are LGHDT and YNNKEL (reference sequence). This CDR3 is 18 amino acids long. The CDR3 loop is CASSQDLAGGITYNEQFF.

V is TRBV25-1 and J is TRBJ1-2. Germline loops: CDR1 MGHDK, CDR2 SYGVNS. The CDR3 is made up of 11 amino acids. The chain's CDR3 is CASKSSGGYTF.

V is TRBV29-1 and J is TRBJ1-1. The CDR3 spans 12 residues. CDR1 SQVTM and CDR2 ANQGSEA come from the germline V gene. The CDR3 loop reads CSVISGKTEAFF.

This chain joins TRBV9 and TRBJ1-2; TCRdb indicates TRBD1, and absent DNA this call remains unverified. Germline V gene sequence: CDR1 SGDLS, CDR2 YYNGEE. The CDR3 sequence is 16 residues long. The CDR3 reads CASTPQSPAGYYGYTF.

The CDR3 sequence is CASSQDLFGRGNSPLHF. V usage is TRBV4-1 and J usage is TRBJ1-6. Germline assignment: CDR1 MGHRA and CDR2 YSYEKL. The CDR3 covers 17 residues.

The chain links TRBV5-6 to TRBJ1-3; TCRdb returns TRBD1, unconfirmable since there is no DNA. Germline-derived CDR1 and CDR2 are SGHDT and YYEEEE. The CDR3 totals 15 residues. This chain's CDR3 is CASSLEGPRRNTIYF. Looking up the rest from reference TRBV5-6 and TRBJ1-3 gives the full variable domain: DAGVTQSPTHLIKTRGQQVTLRCSPKSGHDTVSWYQQALGQGPQFIFQYYEEEERQRGNFPDRFSGHQFPNYSSELNVNALLLGDSALYLCASSLEGPRRNTIYFGEGSWLTVV.

V and J are TRBV4-3 and TRBJ1-3; TCRdb designates TRBD1, a call that cannot be tested without DNA. CDR1 and CDR2 (germline): LGHNA, YSLEER. The CDR3 covers 13 residues. The CDR3 is CASSRGAGDTIYF.

V and J are TRBV7-9 and TRBJ2-3; TCRdb indicates TRBD1, and absent DNA this call remains unverified. The CDR3 spans 15 residues. In germline, CDR1 is SEHNR, CDR2 FQNEAQ (reference sequence). The CDR3 protein is CASSSDSYASDTQYF.

The V call is TRBV12-3 or TRBV12-4, the J call TRBJ1-5. The CDR3 consists of 14 residues. CDR3: CASSPNGGNQPQHF.

This chain links TRBV30 with TRBJ2-7; with no DNA, the TCRdb D assignment of TRBD2 cannot be verified. The germline CDR1 and CDR2 sequences are GTSNPN and SVGIG (reference sequence). This CDR3 region has 14 residues. This chain's CDR3 is CAWSVPGLPYEQYF.

The chain is built from TRBV20-1 and TRBJ2-5; TCRdb indicates TRBD2, and absent DNA this call remains unverified. This CDR3 region has 14 residues. From germline, CDR1 is DFQATT and CDR2 SNEGSKA (reference sequence). CDR3 region: CSAGGGLAGGTQYF.

The V call is TRBV5-1, the J call TRBJ2-2. In germline, CDR1 is SGHRS, CDR2 YFSETQ. The CDR3 runs 14 residues. This CDR3 reads CASSLEPSTGELFF.

The CDR3 spells CASSLEGYSGNTIYF. This chain connects TRBV5-1 to TRBJ1-3; TCRdb reports TRBD1, a call that lacks DNA to check it against. This CDR3 has 15 residues. Looked up from germline, CDR1 is SGHRS and CDR2 is YFSETQ.

The gene calls are TRBV12-3 or TRBV12-4 and TRBJ2-3; checking the TCRdb D call of TRBD1 is not possible without DNA. The CDR3 has 14 residues. This CDR3 reads CASSQEGGLDTQYF.

The chain has TRBV11-3 and TRBJ2-3; TCRdb proposes TRBD1, but this gene call is untestable without DNA. The germline V gene encodes CDR1 SGHNT and CDR2 YENEEA. CDR3 length equals 15 residues. The CDR3 sequence: CASSLVVGVTDTQYF.

This chain joins TRBV20-1 and TRBJ2-7. Germline assignment: CDR1 DFQATT and CDR2 SNEGSKA (reference sequence). This CDR3 spans 13 amino acids. This CDR3 reads CSAHLVTASEQYF.

The V and J genes are TRBV4-1 and TRBJ2-1. This CDR3 comprises 16 residues. Germline V CDR1 and CDR2: MGHRA, YSYEKL. The CDR3 loop is CASSQGNILFYNEQFF.